This TCR beta chain came from a study of shared clonotypes between healthy human individuals. Study-wide findings and caveats: Of the naive CD4 clonotypes, approximately 5% were shared across a few donors.

Turning to this clone: Its antigen is undetermined.

Investigators spread the genomic DNA of each subset evenly over several immunoSEQ plates. The sorted-subset replicate PCRs were given about 200 ng DNA, which is approximately 30,000 T cell genomes. Authors' processing steps: With immunoSEQ giving junction-only sequences and no quality scores, filtering differed. TCRdb's table, derived via immunoSEQ multiplex PCR, lists solely in-frame clones and lacks some. The V and J calls and clone size come from that table; D and trimming were worked out from the DNA. This sample yields roughly 1,500,000 clones, of which 98% are seen a single time; around 0.33% belongs to the top ten. Germline CDR1 and CDR2: SGHVS and FNYEAQ. V gave up 5 bases and J gave up 3 bases, with 10 bases separating them. The CDR3 is made up of 14 amino acids.

The specimen sequenced was naive CD4+ T cells sorted from blood. Subset indicated: CD45RA+ positively selected. This clonotype was sampled from a young man in good health. V is TRBV7-6 and J is TRBJ2-2, with D perhaps matching TRBD1 (5 bases). Here the CDR3 reads CASSRDRDTGELFF. The CDR3 region has the DNA TGTGCCAGCAGCCGAGACAGAGACACCGGGGAGCTGTTTTTT.